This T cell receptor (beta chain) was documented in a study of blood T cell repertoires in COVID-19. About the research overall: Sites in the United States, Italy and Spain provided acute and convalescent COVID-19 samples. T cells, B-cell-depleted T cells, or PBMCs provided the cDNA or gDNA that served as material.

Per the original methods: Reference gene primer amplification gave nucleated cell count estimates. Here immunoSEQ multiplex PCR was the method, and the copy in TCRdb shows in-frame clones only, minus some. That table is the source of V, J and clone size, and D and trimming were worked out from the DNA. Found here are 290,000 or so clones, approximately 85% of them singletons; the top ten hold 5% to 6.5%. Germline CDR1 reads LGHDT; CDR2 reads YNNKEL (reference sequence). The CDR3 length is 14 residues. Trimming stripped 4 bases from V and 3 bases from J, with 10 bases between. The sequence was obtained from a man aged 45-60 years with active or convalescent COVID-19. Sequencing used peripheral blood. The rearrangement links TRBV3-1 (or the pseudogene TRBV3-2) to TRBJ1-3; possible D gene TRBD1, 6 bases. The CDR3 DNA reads TGTGCCAGCAGCCCCCGGGACAATGGAAACACCATATATTTT. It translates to CASSPRDNGNTIYF.